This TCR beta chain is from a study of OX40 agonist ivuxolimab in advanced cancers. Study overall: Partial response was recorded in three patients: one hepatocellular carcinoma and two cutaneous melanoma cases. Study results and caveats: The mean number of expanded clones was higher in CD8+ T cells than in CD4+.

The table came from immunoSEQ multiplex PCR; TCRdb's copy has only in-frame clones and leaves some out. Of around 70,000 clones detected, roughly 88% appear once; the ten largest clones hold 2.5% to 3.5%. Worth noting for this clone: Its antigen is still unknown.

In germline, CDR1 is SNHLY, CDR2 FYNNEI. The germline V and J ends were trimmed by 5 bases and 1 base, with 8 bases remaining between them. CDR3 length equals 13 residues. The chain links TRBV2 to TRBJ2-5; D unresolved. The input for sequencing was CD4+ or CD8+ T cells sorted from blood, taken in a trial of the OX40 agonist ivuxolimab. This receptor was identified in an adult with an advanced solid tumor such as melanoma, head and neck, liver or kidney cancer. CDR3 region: CASSKGFQETQYF. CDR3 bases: TGTGCCAGCAGTAAGGGATTCCAAGAGACCCAGTACTTC.